This T cell receptor beta chain emerged from a study of CD8+ T cells in alopecia areata. Broader study findings: In scalp samples, resident alphabeta T cells of normal skin are also sequenced. Among the top 100, expanded CD8+ clones were significantly decreased by tofacitinib, as was scalp clonality.

Details on this clone: What it recognizes is unknown.

This sample's treatment: oral pan-JAK inhibitor, 5-10 mg twice daily. Sequencing templates came from extracted RNA that was reverse transcribed into cDNA. TCRdb's table, derived via immunoSEQ multiplex PCR, lists solely in-frame clones and lacks some. The sample comprises around 100,000 clones, roughly three fifths of which are singletons, and 12% rests with the top ten. Trimming removed 4 bases from V and 4 bases from J; junction bases left unmatched: 10. CDR1 is SNHLY, CDR2 FYNNEI, per germline. The CDR3 runs 17 residues. The genes are TRBV2 and TRBJ2-5; 12 bases align to TRBD1. The specimen comprised CD8+ T cells sorted from blood, sampled at week 24, from a patient treated with tofacitinib. The TCR originated in a human donor with alopecia areata. CDR3 sequence reads: CASSAPSGTGGLETQYF. For the CDR3, the DNA is TGTGCCAGCAGTGCCCCCTCCGGGACAGGGGGCTTAGAGACCCAGTACTTC. Based on the CDR3 plus reference TRBV2 and TRBJ2-5, the full variable domain is EPEVTQTPSHQVTQMGQEVILRCVPISNHLYFYWYRQILGQKVEFLVSFYNNEISEKSEIFDDQFSVERPDGSNFTLKIRSTKLEDSAMYFCASSAPSGTGGLETQYFGPGTRLLVL.